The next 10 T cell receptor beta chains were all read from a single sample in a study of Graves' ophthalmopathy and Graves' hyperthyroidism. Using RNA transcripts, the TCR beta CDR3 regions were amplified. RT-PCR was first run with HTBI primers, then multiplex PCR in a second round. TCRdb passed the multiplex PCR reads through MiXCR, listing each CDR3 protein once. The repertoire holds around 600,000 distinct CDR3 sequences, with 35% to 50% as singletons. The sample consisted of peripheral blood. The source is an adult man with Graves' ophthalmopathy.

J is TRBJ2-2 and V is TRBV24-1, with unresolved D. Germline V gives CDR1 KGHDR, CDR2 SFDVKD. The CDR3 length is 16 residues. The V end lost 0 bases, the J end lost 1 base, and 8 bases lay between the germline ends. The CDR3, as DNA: TGTGCCACCAGTGATTTGTGGGGAAAGAACACCGGGGAGCTGTTTTTT. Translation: CATSDLWGKNTGELFF.

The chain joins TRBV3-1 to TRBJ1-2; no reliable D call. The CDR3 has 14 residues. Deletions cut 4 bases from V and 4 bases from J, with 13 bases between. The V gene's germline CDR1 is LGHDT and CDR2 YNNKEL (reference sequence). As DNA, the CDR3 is TGTGCCAGCAGCCGCCAGGACGTCGGCTATGGCTACACCTTC. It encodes CASSRQDVGYGYTF.

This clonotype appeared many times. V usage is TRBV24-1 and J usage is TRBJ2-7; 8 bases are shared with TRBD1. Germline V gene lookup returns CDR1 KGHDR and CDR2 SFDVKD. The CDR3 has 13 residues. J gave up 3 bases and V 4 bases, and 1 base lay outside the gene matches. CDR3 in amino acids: CATSEGTGYEQYF. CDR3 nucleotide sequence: TGTGCCACCAGTGAAGGGACAGGCTACGAGCAGTACTTC.

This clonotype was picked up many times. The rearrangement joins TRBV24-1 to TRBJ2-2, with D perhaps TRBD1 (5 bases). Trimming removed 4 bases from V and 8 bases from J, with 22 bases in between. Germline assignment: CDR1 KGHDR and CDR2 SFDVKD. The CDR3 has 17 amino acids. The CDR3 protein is CATSERSGHPSEGELFF. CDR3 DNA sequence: TGTGCCACCAGTGAGCGTTCCGGACACCCCTCTGAGGGGGAGCTGTTTTTT.

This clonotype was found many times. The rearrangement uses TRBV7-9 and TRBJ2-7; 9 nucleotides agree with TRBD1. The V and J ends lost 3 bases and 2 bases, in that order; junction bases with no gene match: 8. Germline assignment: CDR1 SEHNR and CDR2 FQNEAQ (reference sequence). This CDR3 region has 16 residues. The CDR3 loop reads CASSLASGTGPYEQYF. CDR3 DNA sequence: TGTGCCAGCAGCTTGGCTTCCGGGACAGGGCCCTACGAGCAGTACTTC.

Here the CDR3 DNA reads TGTGCCAGCAGTGAAGCCAGAAATGGCTACACCTTC. It is translated as CASSEARNGYTF. This chain uses TRBV25-1 with TRBJ1-2; no clear D gene. Germline CDR1 reads MGHDK; CDR2 reads SYGVNS. V lost 2 bases, J lost 6 bases, and 7 bases lay in between. The CDR3 runs 12 residues.

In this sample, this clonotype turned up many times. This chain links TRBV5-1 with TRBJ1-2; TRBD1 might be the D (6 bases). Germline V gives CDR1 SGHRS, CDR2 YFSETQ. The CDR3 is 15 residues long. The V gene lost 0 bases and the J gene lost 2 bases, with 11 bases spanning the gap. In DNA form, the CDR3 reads TGCGCCAGCAGCTTGGGCCAGCAGGGGAACTATGGCTACACCTTC. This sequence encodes CASSLGQQGNYGYTF.

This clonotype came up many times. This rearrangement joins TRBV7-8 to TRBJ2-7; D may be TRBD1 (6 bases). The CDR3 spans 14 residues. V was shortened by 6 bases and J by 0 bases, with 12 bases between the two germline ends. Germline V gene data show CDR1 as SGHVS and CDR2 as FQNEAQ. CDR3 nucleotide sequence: TGTGCCAGCAGTAGACAGGCGATCTCCTACGAGCAGTACTTC. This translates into CASSRQAISYEQYF.

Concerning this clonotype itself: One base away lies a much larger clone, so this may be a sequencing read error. The CDR3 DNA reads as TGTGCTGGTGGTTTGGTACTGGGACAGGGCCCTGGGCCCCAGCATTTT. Translated: CAGGLVLGQGPGPQHF. The chain carries TRBV12-5 and TRBJ1-5, with TRBD1 matching over 9 bases. Germline values: CDR1 LGHNT, CDR2 FRNRAP. The CDR3 has 16 residues.

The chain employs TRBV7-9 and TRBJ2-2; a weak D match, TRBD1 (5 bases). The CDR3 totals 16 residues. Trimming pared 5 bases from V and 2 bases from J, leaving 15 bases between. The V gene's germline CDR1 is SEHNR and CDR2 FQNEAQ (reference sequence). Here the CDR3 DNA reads TGTGCCAGCAGCAACGACAGCGTCTATAACACCGGGGAGCTGTTTTTT. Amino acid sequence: CASSNDSVYNTGELFF. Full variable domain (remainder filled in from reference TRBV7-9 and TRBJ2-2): DTGVSQNPRHKITKRGQNVTFRCDPISEHNRLYWYRQTLGQGPEFLTYFQNEAQLEKSRLLSDRFSAERPKGSFSTLEIQRTEQGDSAMYLCASSNDSVYNTGELFFGEGSRLTVL.